A single sample gave rise to the 27 T cell receptor beta chains below, sequenced in a study of OX40 agonist ivuxolimab in advanced cancers. Here immunoSEQ multiplex PCR was the method, and the copy in TCRdb shows in-frame clones only, minus some. The sample carries just under 65,000 clones, about 90% recorded once. Sequencing was performed on CD4+ or CD8+ T cells sorted from blood, taken in a trial of the OX40 agonist ivuxolimab. Source of these receptors: an adult with an advanced solid tumor such as melanoma, head and neck, liver or kidney cancer.

The chain employs TRBV4-1 and TRBJ2-6; perhaps TRBD2 as D (6 bases). CDR3 size: 17 residues. V lost 5 bases, J lost 2 bases, and 16 bases lay in between. Germline CDR1 is MGHRA and CDR2 is YSYEKL. Here the CDR3 DNA reads TGCGCCAGCAGCGCCCACCTGACTAGAACTGGGGCCAACGTCCTGACTTTC. Protein: CASSAHLTRTGANVLTF.

In its sample, this clone was seen once. The chain links TRBV19 to TRBJ2-5; TRBD2 matches 7 bases. The CDR3 covers 16 residues. Germline CDR1 is LNHDA and CDR2 is SQIVND (reference sequence). Trimming took 5 bases from V and 1 from J; bases not matched to a gene: 10. The CDR3 sequence is CASSWASGQRQETQYF. In nucleotides, the CDR3 is TGTGCCAGTAGTTGGGCTAGCGGACAACGCCAAGAGACCCAGTACTTC.

This clone appeared a single time. The rearrangement uses TRBV5-1 and TRBJ2-7; D unclear. The CDR3 sequence is 15 residues long. The V end lost 4 bases, the J end lost 1 base, and 15 bases lay between the germline ends. The germline gives CDR1 SGHRS, CDR2 YFSETQ. CDR3 amino acids: CASSPRGSNSYEQYF. CDR3 nucleotides: TGCGCCAGCAGCCCGCGTGGAAGCAATTCCTACGAGCAGTACTTC. Based on the CDR3 plus reference TRBV5-1 and TRBJ2-7, the full variable domain is KAGVTQTPRYLIKTRGQQVTLSCSPISGHRSVSWYQQTPGQGLQFLFEYFSETQRNKGNFPGRFSGRQFSNSRSEMNVSTLELGDSALYLCASSPRGSNSYEQYFGPGTRLTVT.

The V and J genes are TRBV27 and TRBJ2-6; unclear D gene. The V end was cut by 6 bases, the J end by 0 bases, with 6 bases between. The length of the CDR3 is 14 residues. The germline V gene has CDR1 MNHEY and CDR2 SMNVEV (reference sequence). CDR3 region: CASRPISGANVLTF. As DNA, the CDR3 is TGTGCCAGCAGGCCGATCTCTGGGGCCAACGTCCTGACTTTC.

The chain employs TRBV18 and TRBJ2-7; 11 bases are shared with TRBD2. CDR1 and CDR2 (germline): KGHSH, LQKENI. The junction had 12 bases not matched to a gene; V was cut back by 5 bases and J by 0 bases. The CDR3 has 18 residues. The CDR3 coding sequence is TGTGCCAGCTCAGCCGGGACTAGCGGCAGGGCAAGCTCCTACGAGCAGTACTTC. Its protein is CASSAGTSGRASSYEQYF.

V and J are TRBV9 and TRBJ2-6; TRBD2 is a possible D gene (6 bases). Germline CDR1 is SGDLS and CDR2 is YYNGEE. CDR3 length: 17 amino acids. V shed 0 bases and J shed 4 bases, with 14 bases lying between them. CDR3 DNA sequence: TGTGCCAGCAGCGTAGGGCAGGGAGGTTACGGGGCCAACGTCCTGACTTTC. Residues: CASSVGQGGYGANVLTF.

The chain has TRBV5-8 and TRBJ1-5; 8 nucleotides line up with TRBD1. Germline trimming cut 2 bases from V and 5 bases from J; bases unmatched to any gene: 6. Per the germline V gene, CDR1 is SGHTS and CDR2 is YDEGEE. This CDR3 comprises 15 residues. CDR3 sequence (DNA): TGTGCCAGCAGCTTAATGGACAGGGCGGATCAGCCCCAGCATTTT. Protein: CASSLMDRADQPQHF.

V gene TRBV5-6 combines with J gene TRBJ2-7; D remains ambiguous. V was trimmed by 1 base and J by 5 bases, leaving 16 bases between them. CDR3 length: 15 amino acids. CDR1 is SGHDT and CDR2 is YYEEEE in the germline V gene. The CDR3 DNA reads as TGTGCCAGCAGCTTGAATTCTCTAGATAGACACGAGCAGTACTTC. Protein product: CASSLNSLDRHEQYF. Variable domain in full (rest from reference TRBV5-6 and TRBJ2-7): DAGVTQSPTHLIKTRGQQVTLRCSPKSGHDTVSWYQQALGQGPQFIFQYYEEEERQRGNFPDRFSGHQFPNYSSELNVNALLLGDSALYLCASSLNSLDRHEQYFGPGTRLTVT.

The chain has TRBV28 and TRBJ1-4; D is perhaps TRBD1 (6 bases). The CDR3 runs to 15 residues. V gave up 8 bases and J gave up 7 bases, with 20 bases separating them. Germline loops: CDR1 MDHEN, CDR2 SYDVKM. The CDR3 region is CASGENIQGGEKLFF. CDR3 bases: TGTGCCAGCGGAGAGAACATCCAAGGGGGTGAAAAACTGTTTTTT.

V is TRBV27 and J is TRBJ2-2, with D perhaps TRBD2 (5 bases). V lost 4 bases, J lost 6 bases, and 9 bases lay in between. The CDR3 consists of 13 residues. The germline V gene encodes CDR1 MNHEY and CDR2 SMNVEV (reference sequence). The CDR3 DNA reads TGTGCCAGCAGTTGGGAACTAGCCGGGGAGCTGTTTTTT. Translated, it gives CASSWELAGELFF.

The V call is TRBV7-2, the J call TRBJ2-2; 8 bases are a match to TRBD1. The CDR3 spans 16 residues. Trimming took 4 bases from V and 7 from J; bases not matched to a gene: 11. Germline CDR1 SGHTA, CDR2 FQGNSA. This CDR3 reads CASSSGDRRKGGELFF. The CDR3, as DNA: TGTGCCAGCAGCTCAGGGGACAGGAGAAAAGGCGGGGAGCTGTTTTTT.

CDR3 DNA: TGTGCCAGCAGCTTAGACACCTACAATGAGCAGTTCTTC. This encodes CASSLDTYNEQFF. The chain recombines TRBV7-9 with TRBJ2-1; D is unresolved. With 1 base removed from V and 2 bases from J, the gap between germline ends came to 3 bases. Germline CDR1 reads SEHNR; CDR2 reads FQNEAQ (reference sequence). This CDR3 is built from 13 residues.

The chain combines TRBV2 with TRBJ1-3; D uncertain. In germline, CDR1 is SNHLY, CDR2 FYNNEI. Trimming removed 6 bases from V and 7 bases from J, with 10 bases in between. This CDR3 is 12 amino acids long. CDR3 sequence reads: CASRALGNTIYF. CDR3 bases: TGTGCCAGCAGGGCCCTAGGTAACACCATATATTTT.

The chain carries TRBV5-1 and TRBJ1-3; D gene unclear. V was shortened by 1 base and J by 3 bases, with 8 bases between the two germline ends. Per the germline V gene, CDR1 is SGHRS and CDR2 is YFSETQ. The CDR3 runs 14 residues. Here the CDR3 reads CASSLSGIGNTIYF. DNA for the CDR3: TGCGCCAGCAGCTTGTCCGGGATTGGAAACACCATATATTTT.

This rearrangement joins TRBV27 to TRBJ2-7, with 7 bases identical to TRBD1. V lost 3 bases, J lost 3 bases, and 5 bases stayed unmatched. Germline-derived CDR1 and CDR2 are MNHEY and SMNVEV (reference sequence). The length of the CDR3 is 14 residues. The CDR3 nucleotides read TGTGCCAGCAGTTTCCGGGACAGAGACTACGAGCAGTACTTC. Protein sequence: CASSFRDRDYEQYF.

V usage is TRBV5-4 and J usage is TRBJ2-3, with 8 positions matching TRBD2. J lost 3 bases, V lost 5 bases, and 8 bases had no gene match. Germline loops: CDR1 SGHNT, CDR2 YYREEE (reference sequence). This CDR3 spans 15 amino acids. DNA for the CDR3: TGTGCCAGCAGTTTGAGCGGGAGTGCAACAGATACGCAGTATTTT. It yields the protein CASSLSGSATDTQYF.

This chain uses TRBV6-1 with TRBJ1-4, with 7 bases matching TRBD1. Per germline, CDR1 MNHNS and CDR2 SASEGT. Trimming took 0 bases from V and 3 from J; bases not matched to a gene: 10. The CDR3 spans 18 residues. Here the CDR3 reads CASSEAPPTGASNEKLFF. In nucleotides, the CDR3 is TGTGCCAGCAGTGAAGCCCCCCCAACAGGGGCTTCTAATGAAAAACTGTTTTTT.

V and J are TRBV18 and TRBJ1-5; D unresolved. The CDR3 is made up of 14 amino acids. Germline CDR1 reads KGHSH; CDR2 reads LQKENI. Trimming removed 2 bases from V and 1 base from J, with 6 bases in between. CDR3: CASSPGGSNQPQHF. CDR3 nucleotide sequence: TGTGCCAGCTCACCAGGCGGCAGCAATCAGCCCCAGCATTTT.

The CDR3 DNA is TGTGCCAGCAGCTTAACAGGCACAGATACGCAGTATTTT. Its translation: CASSLTGTDTQYF. The rearrangement links TRBV7-3 to TRBJ2-3; D call uncertain. Trimming shortened V by 0 bases and J by 1 base, and 2 bases separated the two germline ends. Germline V gene data show CDR1 as SGHTA and CDR2 as FQGTGA. The CDR3 length is 13 residues.

This clone showed up just once. This rearrangement joins TRBV11-1 to TRBJ2-3; 9 nucleotides align to TRBD2. The CDR3 runs 13 residues. Germline V CDR1 and CDR2: SGHAT, FQDESV (reference sequence). Trimming cost V 5 bases and J 5 bases; bases outside gene matches: 2. The CDR3 coding sequence is TGTGCCAGCAGCCGACTAGCGGTAGATACGCAGTATTTT. Its protein product is CASSRLAVDTQYF.

The rearrangement joins TRBV7-9 to TRBJ2-2; D is uncertain. CDR1 and CDR2 (germline): SEHNR, FQNEAQ (reference sequence). V dropped 3 bases and J dropped 7 bases, with 12 bases sitting between them. The CDR3 is made up of 14 amino acids. The CDR3 loop reads CASSFGFGHGELFF. The CDR3 DNA sequence: TGTGCCAGCAGCTTTGGGTTCGGTCACGGGGAGCTGTTTTTT.

This sequence joins TRBV28 and TRBJ2-7; no clear D gene. Germline CDR1 MDHEN, CDR2 SYDVKM. V dropped 3 bases and J dropped 0 bases, with 6 bases sitting between them. This CDR3 has 13 amino acids. DNA for the CDR3: TGTGCCAGCAGTTTTCCAAACTCCTACGAGCAGTACTTC. Encoded protein: CASSFPNSYEQYF.

The chain uses TRBV19 and TRBJ1-1; D unresolved. The CDR3 spans 14 residues. Germline-derived CDR1 and CDR2 are LNHDA and SQIVND (reference sequence). V was clipped by 6 bases and J by 8 bases, with 19 bases between them. The chain's CDR3 is CASRARGFLDEAFF. The CDR3 DNA follows: TGTGCCAGTAGGGCTAGAGGTTTCTTGGACGAAGCTTTCTTT.

The chain joins TRBV19 to TRBJ2-1, with D perhaps being TRBD1 or TRBD2 (5 bases each). The V end was cut by 9 bases, the J end by 3 bases, with 15 bases between. The CDR3 has 14 residues. CDR1 is LNHDA and CDR2 is SQIVND in the germline V gene (reference sequence). The CDR3 DNA follows: TGTGCCAGCTCCAGGGAGATTAACTACAATGAGCAGTTCTTC. The encoded protein is CASSREINYNEQFF.

CDR3 in amino acids: CASSDLLGQGYEQYF. The CDR3 bases are TGTGCCAGCAGTGACCTTTTGGGACAGGGCTACGAGCAGTACTTC. The rearrangement uses TRBV6-1 and TRBJ2-7; 9 bases are shared with TRBD1. Losses at the gene ends were 3 bases for V and 3 bases for J; bases not matched to a gene: 6. Looked up from germline, CDR1 is MNHNS and CDR2 is SASEGT. The CDR3 runs to 15 residues.

This chain connects TRBV6-5 to TRBJ2-1; D is uncertain. CDR3 length: 13 residues. V gave up 5 bases and J gave up 2 bases, with 7 bases separating them. CDR1 is MNHEY, CDR2 SVGAGI, per germline. The CDR3 loop reads CASSPGPYNEQFF. The CDR3 coding sequence is TGTGCCAGCAGTCCCGGGCCCTACAATGAGCAGTTCTTC.

The chain joins TRBV19 to TRBJ1-1; D call uncertain. This CDR3 has 15 amino acids. Germline V gives CDR1 LNHDA, CDR2 SQIVND (reference sequence). The ends were cut back, 1 base at V and 2 bases at J, with 11 bases in the middle. CDR3 bases: TGTGCCAGTAGTATAGGAGCGGAGTCCAACACTGAAGCTTTCTTT. This sequence encodes CASSIGAESNTEAFF.